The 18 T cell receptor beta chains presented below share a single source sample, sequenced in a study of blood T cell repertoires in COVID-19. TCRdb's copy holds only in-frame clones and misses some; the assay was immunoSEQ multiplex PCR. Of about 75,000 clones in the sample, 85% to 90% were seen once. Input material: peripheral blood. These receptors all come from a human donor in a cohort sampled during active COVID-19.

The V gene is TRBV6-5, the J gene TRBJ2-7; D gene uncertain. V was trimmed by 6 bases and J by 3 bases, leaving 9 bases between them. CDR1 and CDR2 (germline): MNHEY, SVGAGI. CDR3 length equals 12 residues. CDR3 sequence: CASSRNRYEQYF. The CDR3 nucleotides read TGTGCCAGCAGCAGGAACCGCTACGAGCAGTACTTC.

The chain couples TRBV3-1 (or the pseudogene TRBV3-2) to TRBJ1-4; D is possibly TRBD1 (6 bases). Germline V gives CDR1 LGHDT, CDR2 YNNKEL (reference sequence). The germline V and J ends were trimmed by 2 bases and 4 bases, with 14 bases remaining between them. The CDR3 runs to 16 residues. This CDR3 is CASSQSVDSLNEKLFF. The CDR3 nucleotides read TGTGCCAGCAGCCAATCCGTGGACAGCCTTAATGAAAAACTGTTTTTT.

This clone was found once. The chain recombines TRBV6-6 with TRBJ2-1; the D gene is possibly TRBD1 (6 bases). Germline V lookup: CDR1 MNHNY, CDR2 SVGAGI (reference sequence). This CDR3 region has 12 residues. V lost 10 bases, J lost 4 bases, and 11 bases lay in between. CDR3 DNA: TGTGCCATACAGGGCTATTACAATGAGCAGTTCTTC. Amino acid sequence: CAIQGYYNEQFF.

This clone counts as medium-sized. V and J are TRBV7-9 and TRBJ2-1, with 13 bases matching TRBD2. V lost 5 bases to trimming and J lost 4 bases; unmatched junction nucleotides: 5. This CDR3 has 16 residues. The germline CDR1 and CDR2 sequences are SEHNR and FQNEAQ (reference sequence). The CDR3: CASSGTSGVVYNEQFF. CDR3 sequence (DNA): TGTGCCAGCAGCGGGACTAGCGGGGTTGTATACAATGAGCAGTTCTTC.

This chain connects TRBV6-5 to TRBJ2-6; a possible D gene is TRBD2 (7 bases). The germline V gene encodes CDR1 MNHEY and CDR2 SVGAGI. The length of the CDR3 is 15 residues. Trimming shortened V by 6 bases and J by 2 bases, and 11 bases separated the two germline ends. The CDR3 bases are TGTGCCAGCAGAAGGGAGGGGGCTGGGGCCAACGTCCTGACTTTC. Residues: CASRREGAGANVLTF.

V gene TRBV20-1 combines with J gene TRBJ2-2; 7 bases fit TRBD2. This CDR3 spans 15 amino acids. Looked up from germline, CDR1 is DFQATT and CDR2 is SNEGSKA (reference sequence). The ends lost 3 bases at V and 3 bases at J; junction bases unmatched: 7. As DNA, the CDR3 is TGCAGTGCTAGTCCAGGCGGGAGTCACACCGGGGAGCTGTTTTTT. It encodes CSASPGGSHTGELFF.

CDR3 DNA sequence: TGTGCCAGCAGTATGCAGGGATCCGGGACAGGGGGAAGGCGGAACACTGAAGCTTTCTTT. Translated: CASSMQGSGTGGRRNTEAFF. The chain combines TRBV2 with TRBJ1-1, with 11 positions matching TRBD1. This CDR3 is 20 amino acids long. V was clipped by 5 bases and J by 1 base; unmatched bases: 18. In germline, CDR1 is SNHLY, CDR2 FYNNEI.

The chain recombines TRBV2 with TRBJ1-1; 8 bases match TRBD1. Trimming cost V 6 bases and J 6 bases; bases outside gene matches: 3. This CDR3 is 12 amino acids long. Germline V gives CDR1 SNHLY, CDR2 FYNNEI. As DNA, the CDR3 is TGTGCCAGCAGGGAGGGACAGGCTGAAGCTTTCTTT. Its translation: CASREGQAEAFF.

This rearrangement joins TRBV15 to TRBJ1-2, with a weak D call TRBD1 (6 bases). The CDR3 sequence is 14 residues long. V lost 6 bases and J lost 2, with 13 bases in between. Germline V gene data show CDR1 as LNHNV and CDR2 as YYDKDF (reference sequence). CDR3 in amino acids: CATRGTGYNYGYTF. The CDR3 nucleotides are TGTGCCACCAGGGGTACAGGGTACAACTATGGCTACACCTTC.

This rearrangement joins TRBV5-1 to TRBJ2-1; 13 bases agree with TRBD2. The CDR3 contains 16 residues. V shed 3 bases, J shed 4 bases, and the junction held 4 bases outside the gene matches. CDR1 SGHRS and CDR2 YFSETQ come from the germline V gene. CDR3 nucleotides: TGCGCCAGCAGCTGGGGACTAGCGGGGACATACAATGAGCAGTTCTTC. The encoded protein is CASSWGLAGTYNEQFF.

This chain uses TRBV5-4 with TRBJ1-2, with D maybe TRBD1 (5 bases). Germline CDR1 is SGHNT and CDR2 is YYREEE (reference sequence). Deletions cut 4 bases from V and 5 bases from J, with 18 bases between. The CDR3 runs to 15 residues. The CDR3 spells CASSPRGGIPYGYTF. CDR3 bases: TGTGCCAGCAGCCCCCGCGGGGGGATCCCTTATGGCTACACCTTC.

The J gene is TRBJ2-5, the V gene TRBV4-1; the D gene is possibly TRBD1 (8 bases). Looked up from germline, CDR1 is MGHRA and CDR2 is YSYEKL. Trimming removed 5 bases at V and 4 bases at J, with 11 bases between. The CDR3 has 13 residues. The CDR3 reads CASSYRGGETQYF. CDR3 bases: TGCGCCAGCAGCTACAGGGGGGGAGAGACCCAGTACTTC.

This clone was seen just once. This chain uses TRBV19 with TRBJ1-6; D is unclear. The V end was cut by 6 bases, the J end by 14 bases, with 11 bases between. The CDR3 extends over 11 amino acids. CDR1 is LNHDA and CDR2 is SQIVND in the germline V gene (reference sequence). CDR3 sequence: CASRIGETLHF. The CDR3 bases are TGTGCCAGTAGGATCGGGGAGACCCTCCACTTT.

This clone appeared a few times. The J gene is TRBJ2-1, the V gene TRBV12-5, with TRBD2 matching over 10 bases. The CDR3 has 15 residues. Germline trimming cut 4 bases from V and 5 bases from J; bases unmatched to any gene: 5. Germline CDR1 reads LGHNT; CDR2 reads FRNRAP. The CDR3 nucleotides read TGTGCTAGTGGTTCCGGACTAGCGGTTAACAATGAGCAGTTCTTC. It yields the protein CASGSGLAVNNEQFF.

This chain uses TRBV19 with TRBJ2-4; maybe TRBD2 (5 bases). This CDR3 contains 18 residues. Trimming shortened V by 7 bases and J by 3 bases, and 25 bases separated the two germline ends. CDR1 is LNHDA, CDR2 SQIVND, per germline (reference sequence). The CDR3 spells CASITRSTGRTVKNIQYF. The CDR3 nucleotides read TGTGCCAGTATCACGCGCTCCACTGGGAGAACGGTCAAAAACATTCAGTACTTC.

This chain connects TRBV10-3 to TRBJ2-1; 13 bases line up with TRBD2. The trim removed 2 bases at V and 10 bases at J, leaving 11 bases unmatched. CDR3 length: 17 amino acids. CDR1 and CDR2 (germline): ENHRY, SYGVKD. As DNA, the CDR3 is TGTGCCATCAGTGAGCCCCCGGGACTAGCGGGGCTGCAGGAGCAGTTCTTC. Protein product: CAISEPPGLAGLQEQFF.

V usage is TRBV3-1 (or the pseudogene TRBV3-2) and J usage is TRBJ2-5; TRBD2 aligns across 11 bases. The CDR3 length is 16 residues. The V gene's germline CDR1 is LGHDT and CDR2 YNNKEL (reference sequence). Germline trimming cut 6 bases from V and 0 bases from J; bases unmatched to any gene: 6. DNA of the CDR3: TGTGCCAGCAGGATGCTAGCGGGGGGTTACCAAGAGACCCAGTACTTC. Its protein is CASRMLAGGYQETQYF.

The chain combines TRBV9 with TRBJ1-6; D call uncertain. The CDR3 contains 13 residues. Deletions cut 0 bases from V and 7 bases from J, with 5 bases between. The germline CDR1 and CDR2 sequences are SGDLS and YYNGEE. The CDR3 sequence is CASSVGGNSPLHF. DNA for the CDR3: TGTGCCAGCAGCGTAGGCGGGAATTCACCCCTCCACTTT.